This T cell receptor (beta chain) appears in the sequencing data of a study of T cells after yellow fever vaccination. Background on the study: When fractions had low cell numbers, they were prepared with SMART-Seq v4 Ultra Low Input. Study findings and constraints: From the bulk population, abundant clonotypes could contaminate and appear within FACS-sorted repertoires. It was a weaker secondary response, yet one that peaked faster, at day 5 versus 15.

In germline, CDR1 is SGHAT, CDR2 FQNNGV. This CDR3 is built from 15 residues. V was shortened by 1 base and J by 0 bases, with 6 bases between the two germline ends. 5'RACE template switching produced TCR cDNA carrying a universal primer site and UMIs. TCRdb recomputed calls from the 5' RACE reads with MiXCR, one row per CDR3 protein. The data show around 120,000 distinct CDR3 sequences, roughly 15% seen once. About this clonotype itself: What it recognizes is unknown.

This sequence was found in a man between 18 and 35 years old who received the YFV17D yellow fever vaccine. This sample comprised CD8+ T cells sorted from PBMCs, obtained 5 days after the yellow fever booster vaccination. The chain carries TRBV11-2 and TRBJ2-2, with D possibly being TRBD1 (6 bases). The DNA for the CDR3 is TGTGCCAGCAGCTTAGGGACAGCGAACACCGGGGAGCTGTTTTTT. Amino acid sequence: CASSLGTANTGELFF. The variable domain in full, completed from reference TRBV11-2 and TRBJ2-2, reads EAGVAQSPRYKIIEKRQSVAFWCNPISGHATLYWYQQILGQGPKLLIQFQNNGVVDDSQLPKDRFSAERLKGVDSTLKIQPAKLEDSAVYLCASSLGTANTGELFFGEGSRLTVL.